These 8 T cell receptor beta chains came from one sample sequenced in a study of T cells in Graves' hyperthyroidism and ophthalmopathy. RNA transcripts yielded amplified TCR beta CDR3 regions. Researchers ran a first-round RT-PCR on the TCR CDR3 using the HTBI primer set. One entry per CDR3 protein results from TCRdb running MiXCR on the multiplex PCR reads. The table has 27,000 or so distinct CDR3 sequences, 40% to 55% seen once. Sequencing was done on a sample of blood. These TCRs come from a woman in her 30s with Graves' hyperthyroidism.

This sequence joins TRBV20-1 and TRBJ2-7, with TRBD2 matching over 7 bases. Germline CDR1 is DFQATT and CDR2 is SNEGSKA (reference sequence). J gave up 2 bases and V 6 bases, and 10 bases lay outside the gene matches. The CDR3 has 14 residues. CDR3 in amino acids: CSALWRLAAYEQYF. For the CDR3, the DNA is TGCAGTGCCCTCTGGAGGCTAGCGGCCTACGAGCAGTACTTC.

This clonotype was recorded at least ten times. The J gene is TRBJ2-1, the V gene TRBV5-1, with D possibly TRBD1 on 5 matching bases. The CDR3 contains 14 residues. Germline loops: CDR1 SGHRS, CDR2 YFSETQ. V was trimmed by 7 bases and J by 5 bases, leaving 16 bases between them. This CDR3 is CASRRQGIHNEQFF. Here the CDR3 DNA reads TGCGCCAGCCGTAGGCAGGGAATACACAATGAGCAGTTCTTC. The full variable domain, with the rest looked up from reference TRBV5-1 and TRBJ2-1, is KAGVTQTPRYLIKTRGQQVTLSCSPISGHRSVSWYQQTPGQGLQFLFEYFSETQRNKGNFPGRFSGRQFSNSRSEMNVSTLELGDSALYLCASRRQGIHNEQFFGPGTRLTVL.

This clonotype was seen at least ten times. The chain employs TRBV16 and TRBJ1-2; D gene uncertain. There are 16 residues in the CDR3. The V end lost 0 bases, the J end lost 1 base, and 12 bases lay between the germline ends. CDR1 is KGHSY and CDR2 is FQNENV in the germline V gene. The DNA of the CDR3 is TGTGCCAGCAGCCAATCCGGGCTAATAAATAACTATGGCTACACCTTC. As protein: CASSQSGLINNYGYTF.

This clonotype was recorded at least ten times. The genes are TRBV28 and TRBJ2-7, with D uncertain. The germline V and J ends were trimmed by 1 base and 6 bases, with 10 bases remaining between them. The CDR3 runs 13 residues. The germline CDR1 and CDR2 sequences are MDHEN and SYDVKM. The CDR3 DNA follows: TGTGCCAGCAGTTTATTGGACCCCGGCGAGCAGTACTTC. Encoded protein: CASSLLDPGEQYF. Based on the CDR3 plus reference TRBV28 and TRBJ2-7, the full variable domain is DVKVTQSSRYLVKRTGEKVFLECVQDMDHENMFWYRQDPGLGLRLIYFSYDVKMKEKGDIPEGYSVSREKKERFSLILESASTNQTSMYLCASSLLDPGEQYFGPGTRLTVT.

This clonotype occurred many times. CDR3 DNA: TGTGCCAGCAGCGGAGGGACTAGCGGGAACTTCTACAATGAGCAGTTCTTC. It translates to CASSGGTSGNFYNEQFF. V and J are TRBV9 and TRBJ2-1, with TRBD2 matching 13 bases. Germline V lookup: CDR1 SGDLS, CDR2 YYNGEE. The CDR3 consists of 17 residues. V gave up 3 bases and J gave up 3 bases; unmatched junction bases: 6.

The chain links TRBV24-1 to TRBJ2-1, with TRBD1 as a possible D gene (6 bases). This CDR3 spans 15 amino acids. CDR1 is KGHDR, CDR2 SFDVKD, per germline. V gave up 3 bases and J gave up 2 bases, with 10 bases separating them. CDR3 loop: CATSDPRDTYNEQFF. Written as DNA, the CDR3 is TGTGCCACCAGTGATCCACGGGACACCTACAATGAGCAGTTCTTC.

Many counts were recorded for this clonotype. This chain connects TRBV5-1 to TRBJ1-3, with 8 bases that match TRBD1. Unmatched junction bases numbered 3, after V lost 0 bases and J lost 4 bases. From germline, CDR1 is SGHRS and CDR2 YFSETQ. The CDR3 covers 15 residues. The CDR3 region is CASSLDRGSGNTIYF. As DNA, the CDR3 is TGCGCCAGCAGCTTGGACAGGGGGTCAGGAAACACCATATATTTT. Drawing the rest from reference TRBV5-1 and TRBJ1-3, the complete variable domain is KAGVTQTPRYLIKTRGQQVTLSCSPISGHRSVSWYQQTPGQGLQFLFEYFSETQRNKGNFPGRFSGRQFSNSRSEMNVSTLELGDSALYLCASSLDRGSGNTIYFGEGSWLTVV.

This clonotype was detected ten times or more. The chain joins TRBV5-8 to TRBJ1-5; D unclear. The germline V and J ends were trimmed by 0 bases and 3 bases, with 4 bases remaining between them. The length of the CDR3 is 13 residues. CDR1 is SGHTS and CDR2 is YDEGEE in the germline V gene. The CDR3 sequence: CASSLGPNQPQHF. The CDR3 nucleotides are TGTGCCAGCAGCTTGGGTCCCAATCAGCCCCAGCATTTT. The full variable domain, completed using reference TRBV5-8 and TRBJ1-5, is EAGVTQSPTHLIKTRGQQATLRCSPISGHTSVYWYQQALGLGLQFLLWYDEGEERNRGNFPPRFSGRQFPNYSSELNVNALELEDSALYLCASSLGPNQPQHFGDGTRLSIL.